This entry lists 7 T cell receptor beta chains sequenced from one sample in a study of blood T cell repertoires in COVID-19. Measured with immunoSEQ multiplex PCR; TCRdb has only the in-frame clones, and not every one. The sample has some 300,000 clones, 88% seen once. Material: PBMCs or T cells enriched from blood (not recorded which). The receptor source for this set is a woman under 40 who had recovered from COVID-19.

J is TRBJ2-5 and V is TRBV12-3 or TRBV12-4; the D gene is possibly TRBD2 (5 bases). V lost 3 bases, J lost 7 bases, and 12 bases lay in between. The CDR3 sequence is 13 residues long. The CDR3 is CASSFRTGGTQYF. CDR3 coding DNA: TGTGCCAGCAGTTTCCGAACCGGAGGGACCCAGTACTTC.

The chain uses TRBV28 and TRBJ1-1, with 8 bases that match TRBD1. V gave up 4 bases and J gave up 7 bases; unmatched junction bases: 5. This CDR3 is built from 13 residues. Germline V CDR1 and CDR2: MDHEN, SYDVKM. CDR3 region: CASSSYGTGEAFF. DNA of the CDR3: TGTGCCAGCAGTTCTTACGGGACAGGTGAAGCTTTCTTT.

The gene calls are TRBV27 and TRBJ1-2; tentative D call: TRBD1 (5 bases). V was shortened by 6 bases and J by 6 bases, with 20 bases between the two germline ends. This CDR3 has 15 amino acids. Germline CDR1 reads MNHEY; CDR2 reads SMNVEV (reference sequence). Written as DNA, the CDR3 is TGTGCCAGCAGATCTCCCGACAGCCTAAGGGATGGCTACACCTTC. It yields the protein CASRSPDSLRDGYTF.

V gene TRBV18 combines with J gene TRBJ2-5; 9 nucleotides agree with TRBD2. The CDR3 covers 16 residues. Per germline, CDR1 KGHSH and CDR2 LQKENI. The V gene end was trimmed by 0 bases and the J gene end by 3 bases; junction bases not matched to a gene: 5. This CDR3 reads CASSPPSGGPEETQYF. The CDR3 nucleotides are TGTGCCAGCTCACCACCTAGCGGGGGCCCCGAAGAGACCCAGTACTTC. The full variable domain, rest sourced from reference TRBV18 and TRBJ2-5, is NAGVMQNPRHLVRRRGQEARLRCSPMKGHSHVYWYRQLPEEGLKFMVYLQKENIIDESGMPKERFSAEFPKEGPSILRIQQVVRGDSAAYFCASSPPSGGPEETQYFGPGTRLLVL.

Here the CDR3 reads CASSQDRRMGGGGDTQYF. The CDR3 region has the DNA TGTGCCAGCAGCCAAGATCGTAGGATGGGGGGGGGAGGAGATACGCAGTATTTT. The chain recombines TRBV3-1 (or the pseudogene TRBV3-2) with TRBJ2-3; 7 nucleotides agree with TRBD2. The germline V gene encodes CDR1 LGHDT and CDR2 YNNKEL (reference sequence). The V gene end was trimmed by 0 bases and the J gene end by 5 bases; junction bases not matched to a gene: 14. The CDR3 contains 18 residues.

CDR3 in amino acids: CASSPPDRGNEKLFF. CDR3 DNA sequence: TGCGCCAGCAGCCCGCCAGATCGGGGTAATGAAAAACTGTTTTTT. The chain is built from TRBV4-1 and TRBJ1-4; no clear D gene. The CDR3 contains 15 residues. CDR1 is MGHRA and CDR2 is YSYEKL in the germline V gene. V lost 4 bases and J lost 4, with 13 bases in between.

The genes are TRBV30 and TRBJ1-2; D is undetermined. This CDR3 is 14 amino acids long. Germline V gives CDR1 GTSNPN, CDR2 SVGIG (reference sequence). V was clipped by 3 bases and J by 2 bases, with 13 bases between them. The CDR3 loop is CAWSELSRNYGYTF. In DNA form, the CDR3 reads TGTGCCTGGAGCGAGTTAAGCCGAAACTATGGCTACACCTTC.